The 23 T cell receptor beta chains below come from one sample, sequenced in a study of blood T cell repertoires in COVID-19. Profiled with immunoSEQ multiplex PCR; TCRdb holds only in-frame clones, not every one. The sample records 150,000 to 200,000 clones, around 87% being singletons. Specimen: peripheral blood. Source of these receptors: a man between 45 and 60 years old with acute or convalescent COVID-19.

V gene TRBV28 combines with J gene TRBJ1-5; D is unresolved. Germline values: CDR1 MDHEN, CDR2 SYDVKM. This CDR3 is built from 12 residues. V was shortened by 8 bases and J by 3 bases, with 8 bases between the two germline ends. The CDR3 region is CASLGVNQPQHF. The CDR3, as DNA: TGTGCCAGCCTCGGAGTCAATCAGCCCCAGCATTTT.

Remarks on this clone: The same CDR3 also results from other DNA sequences found in this sample. The V gene is TRBV5-4, the J gene TRBJ1-1; TRBD1 matches at 7 bases. Per the germline V gene, CDR1 is SGHNT and CDR2 is YYREEE (reference sequence). The trim removed 4 bases at V and 1 base at J, leaving 4 bases unmatched. This CDR3 has 14 residues. The CDR3 reads CASSLGQQNTEAFF. The CDR3, as DNA: TGTGCCAGCAGCCTGGGACAGCAGAACACTGAAGCTTTCTTT.

The genes are TRBV5-6 and TRBJ2-3, with TRBD1 identical over 8 bases. Germline V gene data show CDR1 as SGHDT and CDR2 as YYEEEE. Germline trimming cut 3 bases from V and 0 bases from J; bases unmatched to any gene: 6. The CDR3 is 16 residues long. CDR3 in amino acids: CASSSPRGPSTDTQYF. The CDR3, as DNA: TGTGCCAGCAGCTCTCCCAGGGGGCCAAGCACAGATACGCAGTATTTT. Using reference TRBV5-6 and TRBJ2-3 for the parts outside the CDR3, the full variable domain is DAGVTQSPTHLIKTRGQQVTLRCSPKSGHDTVSWYQQALGQGPQFIFQYYEEEERQRGNFPDRFSGHQFPNYSSELNVNALLLGDSALYLCASSSPRGPSTDTQYFGPGTRLTVL.

The chain uses TRBV29-1 and TRBJ2-7; tentative D call: TRBD2 (5 bases). The CDR3 length is 14 residues. Germline CDR1 is SQVTM and CDR2 is ANQGSEA. Trimming cost V 6 bases and J 3 bases, with 18 bases left between them. CDR3 sequence: CSVGMDSSRYEQYF. As DNA, the CDR3 is TGCAGCGTCGGAATGGACTCTTCTCGCTACGAGCAGTACTTC.

The chain uses TRBV28 and TRBJ2-4; 14 bases fit TRBD2. CDR3 size: 16 residues. CDR1 MDHEN and CDR2 SYDVKM come from the germline V gene. The J segment lost 4 bases and the V segment lost 5 bases, leaving 4 bases of the junction unmatched. CDR3 nucleotides: TGTGCCAGCAGTCGCGGGACTAGCGGGAGAAAAAACATTCAGTACTTC. Its translation is CASSRGTSGRKNIQYF.

The chain employs TRBV19 and TRBJ1-6; D might be TRBD1 (6 bases). V was cut by 3 bases and J by 0 bases, with 15 bases left in between. CDR1 is LNHDA, CDR2 SQIVND, per germline (reference sequence). The CDR3 loop spans 18 amino acids. CDR3 sequence reads: CASSITAHRDSYNSPLHF. DNA for the CDR3: TGTGCCAGTAGTATCACCGCTCACAGGGACTCCTATAATTCACCCCTCCACTTT.

This rearrangement joins TRBV30 to TRBJ2-5; 7 nucleotides agree with TRBD1. V trimming: 5 bases; J trimming: 2 bases; junction bases outside the gene matches: 8. The CDR3 spans 14 residues. Germline V gene data show CDR1 as GTSNPN and CDR2 as SVGIG (reference sequence). CDR3 region: CAWSPGGRQETQYF. The CDR3 DNA is TGTGCCTGGTCGCCAGGGGGACGGCAAGAGACCCAGTACTTC.

V is TRBV5-6 and J is TRBJ2-5, with D possibly matching TRBD1 (6 bases). The CDR3 length is 13 residues. CDR1 and CDR2 from the germline V gene are SGHDT and YYEEEE. V was clipped by 4 bases and J by 2 bases, with 9 bases between them. The CDR3 loop reads CASSDGQQETQYF. The CDR3 nucleotides are TGTGCCAGCAGCGACGGACAGCAAGAGACCCAGTACTTC.

This chain connects TRBV19 to TRBJ2-1; 7 bases agree with TRBD1. The CDR3 has 17 amino acids. V lost 5 bases to trimming and J lost 9 bases; unmatched junction nucleotides: 19. Germline values: CDR1 LNHDA, CDR2 SQIVND (reference sequence). CDR3 in amino acids: CASSSPKSGTVFSEQFF. CDR3 nucleotide sequence: TGTGCCAGTAGTTCACCTAAATCCGGGACAGTCTTTAGTGAGCAGTTCTTC.

V is TRBV27 and J is TRBJ2-7; 9 bases map to TRBD1. The V gene's germline CDR1 is MNHEY and CDR2 SMNVEV (reference sequence). V dropped 5 bases and J dropped 6; count of bases not matched to a gene: 11. The CDR3 runs to 15 residues. CDR3 bases: TGTGCCAGCAGTACCACCGGGACAGGGCTGATCGAGCAGTACTTC. This encodes CASSTTGTGLIEQYF.

This clone has a single count. The J gene is TRBJ1-2, the V gene TRBV27; possible D gene TRBD1, 6 bases. This CDR3 has 13 amino acids. Germline CDR1 is MNHEY and CDR2 is SMNVEV (reference sequence). V dropped 5 bases and J dropped 5 bases, with 12 bases sitting between them. The DNA of the CDR3 is TGTGCCAGCAGTCCCGCCGACAGGTATGGCTACACCTTC. It is translated as CASSPADRYGYTF.

This rearrangement joins TRBV7-8 to TRBJ2-3; weak D call: TRBD2 (6 bases). Trimming cost V 5 bases and J 7 bases, with 19 bases left between them. CDR1 is SGHVS, CDR2 FQNEAQ, per germline. The CDR3 covers 15 residues. The CDR3 DNA follows: TGTGCCAGCAGCCCCAGCCTTAGCGGCTCGCATACGCAGTATTTT. Translating gives CASSPSLSGSHTQYF.

J is TRBJ1-1 and V is TRBV6-5, with TRBD1 matching 9 bases. After removal of 6 bases from V and 3 bases from J, the junction contained 5 bases not matched to a gene. Germline values: CDR1 MNHEY, CDR2 SVGAGI. The CDR3 consists of 14 residues. The DNA of the CDR3 is TGTGCCAGCAGCCCCGGGACAGGGTACACTGAAGCTTTCTTT. Amino acids: CASSPGTGYTEAFF.

The V call is TRBV28, the J call TRBJ1-1, with a possible D match to TRBD1 (6 bases). Germline V gene data show CDR1 as MDHEN and CDR2 as SYDVKM. V was pared by 6 bases and J by 3 bases, with 17 bases between. The CDR3 spans 15 residues. The CDR3 reads CASRGAGGQDTEAFF. In DNA form, the CDR3 reads TGTGCCAGCAGAGGAGCGGGGGGCCAGGACACTGAAGCTTTCTTT.

The rearrangement links TRBV11-2 to TRBJ2-7; tentatively, D is TRBD2 (5 bases). Trimming stripped 4 bases from V and 4 bases from J, with 14 bases between. Germline CDR1 and CDR2: SGHAT and FQNNGV. CDR3 length equals 14 residues. The CDR3 DNA reads as TGTGCCAGCAGCTCCCGGGAAAAGAAATACGAGCAGTACTTC. Residues: CASSSREKKYEQYF.

The J gene is TRBJ2-2, the V gene TRBV11-3, with a weak D call TRBD1 (6 bases). V shed 3 bases and J shed 8 bases, with 7 bases lying between them. This CDR3 contains 12 residues. Germline assignment: CDR1 SGHNT and CDR2 YENEEA. The CDR3 loop reads CASSFGTGELFF. In DNA form, the CDR3 reads TGTGCCAGCAGCTTCGGGACAGGGGAGCTGTTTTTT.

The DNA for the CDR3 is TGTGCCAGCTCACATGACAGGTCCTACGAGCAGTACTTC. Protein product: CASSHDRSYEQYF. The chain is built from TRBV18 and TRBJ2-7; D is perhaps TRBD1 (6 bases). Trimming stripped 4 bases from V and 1 base from J, with 8 bases between. Germline V lookup: CDR1 KGHSH, CDR2 LQKENI. The CDR3 extends over 13 amino acids.

This chain links TRBV7-2 with TRBJ2-2, with 10 bases aligning to TRBD1. Trimming at V came to 2 bases and at J to 0 bases, leaving 6 bases not matched to a gene. This CDR3 contains 18 residues. Germline CDR1 is SGHTA and CDR2 is FQGNSA. The CDR3 loop is CASSLRGDRGANTGELFF. CDR3 DNA: TGTGCCAGCAGCTTACGGGGGGACAGGGGCGCGAACACCGGGGAGCTGTTTTTT. The full variable domain, with the rest looked up from reference TRBV7-2 and TRBJ2-2, is GAGVSQSPSNKVTEKGKDVELRCDPISGHTALYWYRQSLGQGLEFLIYFQGNSAPDKSGLPSDRFSAERTGGSVSTLTIQRTQQEDSAVYLCASSLRGDRGANTGELFFGEGSRLTVL.

V gene TRBV6-5 combines with J gene TRBJ2-7, with D possibly matching TRBD1 (5 bases). The germline gives CDR1 MNHEY, CDR2 SVGAGI. The CDR3 covers 11 residues. The V end was cut by 7 bases, the J end by 6 bases, with 10 bases between. CDR3 loop: CASTRTGEQYV. In DNA, the CDR3 is TGTGCCAGCACGCGCACAGGCGAGCAGTACGTC.

This chain uses TRBV2 with TRBJ2-3; 14 bases are a match to TRBD2. V trimming: 5 bases; J trimming: 6 bases; junction bases outside the gene matches: 4. This CDR3 has 15 residues. Germline values: CDR1 SNHLY, CDR2 FYNNEI. The CDR3 here is CASSSTSGGDDTQYF. The CDR3 DNA sequence: TGTGCCAGCAGTTCGACTAGCGGGGGGGATGATACGCAGTATTTT.

The rearrangement links TRBV7-2 to TRBJ1-2; D is perhaps TRBD1 (5 bases). The germline gives CDR1 SGHTA, CDR2 FQGNSA. CDR3 length equals 14 residues. V gave up 5 bases and J gave up 0 bases, with 10 bases separating them. The CDR3 DNA reads as TGTGCCAGCAGCCCAACGACAGCTAACTATGGCTACACCTTC. Its protein is CASSPTTANYGYTF.

This clone is a singleton in its sample. J is TRBJ1-4 and V is TRBV13; D gene uncertain. Germline CDR1 is PRHDT and CDR2 is FYEKMQ (reference sequence). The CDR3 loop spans 14 amino acids. The V end lost 6 bases, the J end lost 8 bases, and 16 bases lay between the germline ends. CDR3 sequence (DNA): TGTGCCAGCAGAAGACGGACCGGCGGGGAAAAACTGTTTTTT. It codes for CASRRRTGGEKLFF.

The chain employs TRBV28 and TRBJ2-7, with 8 bases identical to TRBD1. CDR3 length: 15 amino acids. Trimming cost V 3 bases and J 3 bases; bases outside gene matches: 7. CDR1 and CDR2 (germline): MDHEN, SYDVKM. DNA for the CDR3: TGTGCCAGCAGTTTCTGGCAGGGGGCGAACTACGAGCAGTACTTC. It yields the protein CASSFWQGANYEQYF. Full variable domain (remainder filled in from reference TRBV28 and TRBJ2-7): DVKVTQSSRYLVKRTGEKVFLECVQDMDHENMFWYRQDPGLGLRLIYFSYDVKMKEKGDIPEGYSVSREKKERFSLILESASTNQTSMYLCASSFWQGANYEQYFGPGTRLTVT.